This TCR beta chain was documented in a study of blood T cell repertoires in COVID-19. As for the study in general: T cells, B-cell-depleted T cells, or PBMCs supplied cDNA or gDNA.

There are a few counts of this clone. Profiled with immunoSEQ multiplex PCR; TCRdb holds only in-frame clones, not every one. The sample holds fewer than 600,000 clones; about 88% are singletons and the top ten take roughly 0.84%. CDR3 length: 13 amino acids. V lost 8 bases, J lost 4 bases, and 3 bases stayed unmatched. The germline V gene encodes CDR1 LNHDA and CDR2 SQIVND (reference sequence). The sequencing sample was made of peripheral blood. The rearrangement links TRBV19 to TRBJ2-2; 8 bases fit TRBD1. The sequence was obtained from a man aged 18 to 35 with COVID-19, enrolled during active disease. The CDR3 DNA sequence: TGTGCCAGTGGGACAGGTTCCACCGGGGAGCTGTTTTTT. It translates to CASGTGSTGELFF.